This TCR beta chain was retrieved from a study of early T cells in non-severe SARS-CoV-2 infection. Overall study context: The sequenced material was bulk RNA from unsorted whole blood, and its chains were unpaired.

Separate cDNA molecules each had unique molecular identifiers attached to them. TCRdb re-derived calls from the 5' RACE reads in MiXCR, one entry per CDR3 protein. The sample holds 85,000 to 100,000 distinct CDR3 sequences, 8% to 13% seen once. This clonotype was recorded a few times. What it recognizes is unknown. Study-wide points: Comparison of clonotypes with VDJdb favored anti-spike CD8 responses while missing private and CD4 specificities.

This TCR came from an adult who was a healthcare worker with PCR-confirmed SARS-CoV-2 infection or an uninfected control (not recorded which). Material: whole blood, obtained at baseline.

The CDR3 is CASSLSLAGGPIQQFF. The CDR3 DNA follows: TGTGCCAGCAGCTTATCGCTAGCGGGAGGGCCTATACAGCAGTTCTTC. The chain joins TRBV7-3 to TRBJ2-1, with 12 bases lining up with TRBD2. The CDR3 is 16 residues long. Per the germline V gene, CDR1 is SGHTA and CDR2 is FQGTGA. With V trimmed by 2 bases and J by 11 bases, 10 bases remained unmatched.